This entry concerns a single TCR beta chain. The V gene's germline CDR1 is MNHEY and CDR2 SVGAGI. CDR3 length equals 15 residues. Germline trimming cut 0 bases from V and 7 bases from J; bases unmatched to any gene: 8. In the original analysis: Using reference gene primer amplification, nucleated cell counts were estimated. The method was immunoSEQ multiplex PCR; TCRdb's version includes in-frame clones alone and lacks a portion of them. The DNA was the basis for D and trimming; V, J and clone size are from that table. Among 210,000 or so clones listed, about 88% were seen once. This sample stems from a study of blood T cell repertoires in COVID-19. Looking at the study overall: Samples taken during acute and convalescent COVID-19 were collected in the United States, Italy and Spain. Sources were T cells, B-cell-depleted T cells, or PBMCs; the material itself was cDNA or gDNA.

This rearrangement joins TRBV6-5 to TRBJ1-2; 7 positions agree with TRBD1. This receptor was identified in a man aged 40-50 years with active or convalescent COVID-19. Sequences were obtained from peripheral blood. In DNA, the CDR3 is TGTGCCAGCAGTTACTCACAGACAGGGTCACCTGGCTACACCTTC. It encodes CASSYSQTGSPGYTF.